Following are 14 T cell receptor beta chains from one sample sequenced in a study of blood T cells in healthy people across ages. A sample-barcoded 5' primer and a J-beta primer mix were used in a second PCR of roughly 6 to 11 cycles. MiXCR was run by TCRdb on the 5' RACE reads, yielding one entry per CDR3 protein. The sample includes 800,000 or so distinct CDR3 sequences, around 45% of them seen just once. Material for sequencing was blood. The receptors were sampled from an elderly man in good health.

V is TRBV5-1 and J is TRBJ1-4; D might be TRBD1 (6 bases). Germline CDR1 SGHRS, CDR2 YFSETQ. V was clipped by 2 bases and J by 6 bases, with 14 bases between them. The CDR3 is 15 residues long. The CDR3 sequence: CASSFANRADEKLFF. The CDR3 DNA reads as TGCGCCAGCAGCTTTGCAAACAGGGCGGATGAAAAACTGTTTTTT.

The V call is TRBV16, the J call TRBJ2-1; perhaps D is TRBD1 or TRBD2 (5 bases each). CDR3 length: 14 amino acids. Per the germline V gene, CDR1 is KGHSY and CDR2 is FQNENV. Trimming shortened V by 3 bases and J by 7 bases, and 13 bases separated the two germline ends. CDR3 sequence reads: CASSQGHGGNEQFF. The DNA for the CDR3 is TGTGCCAGCAGCCAGGGCCATGGGGGAAATGAGCAGTTCTTC.

The CDR3 sequence: CASDSSNTGELFF. The DNA of the CDR3 is TGTGCCAGCGACAGTTCGAACACCGGGGAGCTGTTTTTT. The chain is built from TRBV12-3 or TRBV12-4 and TRBJ2-2, with D possibly being TRBD1 (5 bases). With 8 bases removed from V and 0 bases from J, the gap between germline ends came to 7 bases. This CDR3 is 13 amino acids long.

The V call is TRBV4-1, the J call TRBJ1-2; tentative D call: TRBD1 (6 bases). Trimming left V 1 base short and J 8 bases short, with 17 bases between. CDR3 length equals 15 residues. CDR1 is MGHRA and CDR2 is YSYEKL in the germline V gene. The CDR3 DNA follows: TGCGCCAGCAGCCAAGGAGCAGGGGCACAGGGCGGCTACACCTTC. Protein: CASSQGAGAQGGYTF.

The gene calls are TRBV2 and TRBJ1-4; D uncertain. The germline CDR1 and CDR2 sequences are SNHLY and FYNNEI. This CDR3 has 13 residues. Trimming cost V 4 bases and J 8 bases, with 11 bases left between them. CDR3 region: CASSALEPEKLFF. The CDR3 region has the DNA TGTGCCAGCAGTGCGTTGGAGCCGGAAAAACTGTTTTTT.

This chain uses TRBV6-5 with TRBJ1-1; the D gene is possibly TRBD1 (6 bases). CDR3 length equals 14 residues. Germline CDR1 reads MNHEY; CDR2 reads SVGAGI. Trimming removed 5 bases from V and 1 base from J, with 11 bases in between. CDR3 amino acids: CASSRRGTNTEAFF. CDR3 bases: TGTGCCAGCAGTCGGAGGGGGACGAACACTGAAGCTTTCTTT.

The gene calls are TRBV2 and TRBJ2-1, with TRBD2 matching over 14 bases. The J call is uncertain, as TRBJ2-7 better fits the DNA end. Germline loops: CDR1 SNHLY, CDR2 FYNNEI. The CDR3 sequence is 17 residues long. The CDR3 loop is CARNGLAGGSSYNEQYF. Written as DNA, the CDR3 is TGTGCCAGGAATGGACTAGCGGGAGGAAGCTCCTACAATGAGCAGTACTTC.

The rearrangement uses TRBV6-5 and TRBJ2-7, with 9 bases lining up with TRBD2. This CDR3 has 14 amino acids. CDR1 and CDR2 (germline): MNHEY, SVGAGI. V lost 0 bases to trimming and J lost 3 bases; unmatched junction nucleotides: 0. CDR3 in amino acids: CASSYSSGGYEQYF. The DNA for the CDR3 is TGTGCCAGCAGTTACTCTAGCGGGGGCTACGAGCAGTACTTC.

The V call is TRBV5-1, the J call TRBJ2-7; D gene ambiguous. This CDR3 region has 15 residues. In germline, CDR1 is SGHRS, CDR2 YFSETQ. Trimming pared 0 bases from V and 0 bases from J, leaving 10 bases between. CDR3 region: CASSLGIFSSYEQYF. The CDR3 region has the DNA TGCGCCAGCAGCTTGGGAATTTTTAGCTCCTACGAGCAGTACTTC. Using reference TRBV5-1 and TRBJ2-7 for the parts outside the CDR3, the full variable domain is KAGVTQTPRYLIKTRGQQVTLSCSPISGHRSVSWYQQTPGQGLQFLFEYFSETQRNKGNFPGRFSGRQFSNSRSEMNVSTLELGDSALYLCASSLGIFSSYEQYFGPGTRLTVT.

V is TRBV20-1 and J is TRBJ1-5; unclear D gene. V was cut by 5 bases and J by 2 bases, with 10 bases left in between. CDR1 DFQATT and CDR2 SNEGSKA come from the germline V gene (reference sequence). The CDR3 is 13 amino acids. CDR3 bases: TGCAGTGCTGGGAGCGGTCGCAATCAGCCCCAGCATTTT. Its protein product is CSAGSGRNQPQHF.

This clonotype was seen a handful of times. This rearrangement joins TRBV12-3 or TRBV12-4 to TRBJ2-1, with TRBD1 identical over 8 bases. V gave up 6 bases and J gave up 9 bases; unmatched junction bases: 10. The CDR3 is 14 amino acids. The CDR3 DNA reads TGTGCCAGCAGCCGAGGGGGACAGGAGAGTGAGCAGTTCTTC. It codes for CASSRGGQESEQFF.

This clonotype has a handful of counts. The V and J genes are TRBV27 and TRBJ1-5; D is perhaps TRBD1 (6 bases). The CDR3 runs to 14 residues. The germline V and J ends were trimmed by 5 bases and 4 bases, with 12 bases remaining between them. The germline V gene has CDR1 MNHEY and CDR2 SMNVEV (reference sequence). CDR3 in DNA: TGTGCCAGCAGTCCCTTACAGGGAAATCAGCCCCAGCATTTT. This translates into CASSPLQGNQPQHF.

This clonotype was counted at least ten times. The genes are TRBV7-2 and TRBJ2-7; D is unresolved. V lost 1 base to trimming and J lost 2 bases, with 9 bases between them. The CDR3 is 14 amino acids. From germline, CDR1 is SGHTA and CDR2 FQGNSA. This CDR3 is CASSLGAEAYEQYF. The CDR3 DNA sequence: TGTGCCAGCAGCTTAGGTGCAGAGGCCTACGAGCAGTACTTC. Based on the CDR3 plus reference TRBV7-2 and TRBJ2-7, the full variable domain is GAGVSQSPSNKVTEKGKDVELRCDPISGHTALYWYRQSLGQGLEFLIYFQGNSAPDKSGLPSDRFSAERTGGSVSTLTIQRTQQEDSAVYLCASSLGAEAYEQYFGPGTRLTVT.

This clonotype was observed a few times. The chain has TRBV24-1 and TRBJ2-3; tentatively, D is TRBD1 or TRBD2 (5 bases each). CDR3 length: 14 amino acids. Trimming left V 0 bases short and J 6 bases short, with 9 bases between. The V gene's germline CDR1 is KGHDR and CDR2 SFDVKD. The CDR3 spells CATSDLRDLDTQYF. Written as DNA, the CDR3 is TGTGCCACCAGTGATTTGAGGGACCTCGATACGCAGTATTTT.